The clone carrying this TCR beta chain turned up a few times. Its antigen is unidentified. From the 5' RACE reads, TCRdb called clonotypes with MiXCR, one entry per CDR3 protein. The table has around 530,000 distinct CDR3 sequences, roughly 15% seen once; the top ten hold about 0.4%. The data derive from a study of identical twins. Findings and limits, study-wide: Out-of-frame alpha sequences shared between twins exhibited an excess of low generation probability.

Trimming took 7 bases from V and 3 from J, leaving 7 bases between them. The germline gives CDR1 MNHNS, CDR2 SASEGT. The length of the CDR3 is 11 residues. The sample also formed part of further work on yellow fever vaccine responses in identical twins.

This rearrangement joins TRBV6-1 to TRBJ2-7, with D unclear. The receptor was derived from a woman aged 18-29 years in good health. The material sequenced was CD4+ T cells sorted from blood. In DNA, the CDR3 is TGTGCCAGCACCCTACTCTACGAGCAGTACTTC. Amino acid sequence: CASTLLYEQYF.